What follows describes a single T cell receptor (beta chain). As yet, its antigen is unknown. Measured with immunoSEQ multiplex PCR; TCRdb has only the in-frame clones, and not every one. The sample yields roughly 36,000 clones, about 87% seen once. Buffy coats from healthy blood donors served as controls. Germline-derived CDR1 and CDR2 are SEHNR and FQNEAQ (reference sequence). The V gene lost 3 bases and the J gene lost 2 bases, with 14 bases spanning the gap. The CDR3 contains 15 residues. This sample was included in a study of STAT5B mutations in CD4+ large granular lymphocyte leukemia. Overall study results and limits: 8/27 top patient clones versus 2/35 control clones were TRBV06-family. Without putative leukemic clones, patient CD4-sorted repertoires remained more clonal than healthy CD4+ repertoires. Without HLA matching, higher CD4+ than CD8+ T-LGLL clonality could reflect small sample size.

The source material was CD4+ T cells from blood buffy coats. This TCR derives from a human donor in good health. The chain carries TRBV7-9 and TRBJ2-7; D may correspond to TRBD1 or TRBD2 (5 bases each). The CDR3 region is CASSLRGGEPYEQYF. In DNA, the CDR3 is TGTGCCAGCAGCTTGAGGGGCGGAGAACCCTACGAGCAGTACTTC.